The rows below give T cell receptor beta chains drawn from one sample of a study of cytomegalovirus exposure and HLA in healthy donors. The method was immunoSEQ multiplex PCR; TCRdb's version includes in-frame clones alone and lacks a portion of them. The data contain 150,000 to 200,000 clones, approximately 85% of them singletons. Source material: PBMCs. The receptors were sampled from a girl aged 10 to 17 in good health and CMV-seropositive. The CDR3 runs from the conserved cysteine through the conserved F or W. The order of the fields is D gene, J gene, V gene, clone size, CDR3 DNA, CDR3 protein. The D gene is left open where the match is weak. For some rows the clone size is stated as once, few or many, or as a class when expanded; others skip it.

>NA|TRBJ1-2|TRBV9|NA
TGTGCCAGCAGCGTAGCTGAGGCTTGGGGCTACACCTTC
CASSVAEAWGYTF
>NA|TRBJ1-2|TRBV18|NA
TGTGCCAGCTCACCCCAAGGCGGGGTAGGGGAGAACTATGGCTACACCTTC
CASSPQGGVGENYGYTF
>NA|TRBJ1-4|TRBV9|NA
TGTGCCAGCAGCGCCCCAGGGCCAACTAATGAAAAACTGTTTTTT
CASSAPGPTNEKLFF
>NA|TRBJ1-1|TRBV7-2|NA
TGTGCCAGCAGCTTAGGTCCCGGGGGCACTGAAGCTTTCTTT
CASSLGPGGTEAFF
>NA|TRBJ2-1|TRBV25-1|once
TGTGCCAGCAGTGAAGGAAACAGTTACAATGAGCAGTTCTTC
CASSEGNSYNEQFF
>NA|TRBJ1-5|TRBV4-1|NA
TGCGCCAGCAGCCAGCACCTAAAAGGGGCGCAGAGCAATCAGCCCCAGCATTTT
CASSQHLKGAQSNQPQHF
>TRBD2|TRBJ2-1|TRBV11-3|NA
TGTGCCAGCAGCAATAGCGGGGTACACTCCTACAATGAGCAGTTCTTC
CASSNSGVHSYNEQFF
>TRBD1|TRBJ1-1|TRBV27|NA
TGTGCCAGCAGTTTCCTCCCGGACAGGGGGGCTTTCTTT
CASSFLPDRGAFF
>TRBD1|TRBJ1-4|TRBV5-1|NA
TGCGCCAGCAGCTTGGGGGGGACAGGGAAGAATGAAAAACTGTTTTTT
CASSLGGTGKNEKLFF
>NA|TRBJ2-7|TRBV11-2|NA
TGTGCCAGCAGCTTAGCGGTTGAGCAGTACTTC
CASSLAVEQYF
>TRBD2|TRBJ2-1|TRBV7-3|NA
TGTGCCAGCAGCTTAGCGGGGGGGTCCATCAATGAGCAGTTCTTC
CASSLAGGSINEQFF
>TRBD1|TRBJ2-1|TRBV9|once
TGTGCCAGCAGCGTAGATGACAGGGCAGGCAATGAGCAGTTCTTC
CASSVDDRAGNEQFF
>NA|TRBJ2-2|TRBV19|NA
TGTGCCAGTTTGCGGGGGCTGAACACCGGGGAGCTGTTTTTT
CASLRGLNTGELFF
>NA|TRBJ2-6|TRBV27|NA
TGTGCCACCAGTCGGGGGGCTACTGGGGCCAACGTCCTGACTTTC
CATSRGATGANVLTF
>NA|TRBJ2-7|TRBV6-1|NA
TGTGCCAGCAGTCCCGAAACACAGAGGGTCTACGAGCAGTACTTC
CASSPETQRVYEQYF
>NA|TRBJ1-1|TRBV19|NA
TGTGCCAGTAGTTCAAGCGTCTTGGCAACTGAAGCTTTCTTT
CASSSSVLATEAFF
>NA|TRBJ2-4|TRBV7-9|NA
TGTGCCAGCAGCCCCGGACAGTTTAAAAACATTCAGTACTTC
CASSPGQFKNIQYF
>NA|TRBJ1-1|TRBV11-2|NA
TGTGCCAGCAGCTTAGCCACAGGGTCGGCTTTCTTT
CASSLATGSAFF
>TRBD1|TRBJ1-1|TRBV5-4|NA
TGTGCCAGCAGCCTGGGACAGGGGGCTGAAGCTTTCTTT
CASSLGQGAEAFF
>NA|TRBJ1-2|TRBV9|NA
TGTGCCAGCAGCGTATCTTCCCGGGATGGCTACACCTTC
CASSVSSRDGYTF
>TRBD2|TRBJ2-7|TRBV5-1|NA
TGCGCCAGCAGCTTGGTGGGAGGGTCATACGAGCAGTACTTC
CASSLVGGSYEQYF
>TRBD1|TRBJ2-7|TRBV27|NA
TGTGCCAGCCAGCGACAGGGAACCTACGAGCAGTACTTC
CASQRQGTYEQYF
>NA|TRBJ2-1|TRBV5-1|NA
TGCGCCAGCAGCTCGGGACTTTACAATGAGCAGTTCTTC
CASSSGLYNEQFF
>TRBD1|TRBJ2-1|TRBV9|NA
TGTGCCAGCAGCGCAAGTCCGGGACAGAGATACAATGAGCAGTTCTTC
CASSASPGQRYNEQFF
>NA|TRBJ1-1|TRBV6-1|NA
TGTGCCAGCAATCAGGGGTCCTTAAGGAACACTGAAGCTTTCTTT
CASNQGSLRNTEAFF
>TRBD2|TRBJ2-1|TRBV9|NA
TGTGCCAGCAGCACCTCCGGGACTAGCGGGGGGGGGACCAGCTCCTACAATGAGCAGTTCTTC
CASSTSGTSGGGTSSYNEQFF
>NA|TRBJ2-1|TRBV5-1|NA
TGCGCCAGCAAACGGGGATCCCCTTACAATGAGCAGTTCTTC
CASKRGSPYNEQFF
>NA|TRBJ1-5|TRBV6-1|NA
TGTGCCAGCAGTGAATCCAACGGTCAGCCCCAGCATTTT
CASSESNGQPQHF
>NA|TRBJ1-6|TRBV5-6|NA
TGTGCCAGCAGTCGTGACGGGGGATTTGATTCACCCCTCCACTTT
CASSRDGGFDSPLHF
>NA|TRBJ2-3|TRBV6-5|large
TGTGCCAGCAGGCGGACAGACACAGATACGCAGTATTTT
CASRRTDTDTQYF
>TRBD1|TRBJ2-7|TRBV27|NA
TGTGCCAGCAGTTTTTCCGGACAGGGGGGCTCCTACGAGCAGTACTTC
CASSFSGQGGSYEQYF
>TRBD2|TRBJ2-5|TRBV2|NA
TGTGCCAGCACGGGGGGGAGGGCCCAGTACTTC
CASTGGRAQYF
>TRBD2|TRBJ2-1|TRBV9|once
TGTGCCAGCAGCGCCGACCCGGGGGGGGGCGGGTATGAGCAGTTCTTC
CASSADPGGGGYEQFF
>NA|TRBJ2-7|TRBV1|many
TGCACCAGCAGCCAAGAATACCATCCGGGACTAGCGTTCTACGAGCAGTACTTC
CTSSQEYHPGLAFYEQYF
>NA|TRBJ2-1|TRBV5-1|NA
TGCGCCAGCAGCTTGGTGGGCTCCTCCTACAATGAGCAGTTCTTC
CASSLVGSSYNEQFF
>NA|TRBJ2-3|TRBV5-1|NA
TGCGCCAGCAGCTTGAAAGGGGGATCAGATACGCAGTATTTT
CASSLKGGSDTQYF
>NA|TRBJ2-3|TRBV9|NA
TGTGCCAGCAGCGCAACTTGGGGAGAGACAGATACGCAGTATTTT
CASSATWGETDTQYF
>NA|TRBJ1-5|TRBV2|few
TGTGCCAGCAACCCGAGGGGGGGTTGGGGTCAGCCCCAGCATTTT
CASNPRGGWGQPQHF
>NA|TRBJ1-5|TRBV30|NA
TGTGCCTGGAGTGTAAAAAAAGGAGTTGGGGGGAATCAGCCCCAGCATTTT
CAWSVKKGVGGNQPQHF
>NA|TRBJ2-3|TRBV11-2|NA
TGTGCCAGCAGCTGGGGATACCGCATTAGCGGAGGCACAGATACGCAGTATTTT
CASSWGYRISGGTDTQYF
>NA|TRBJ2-7|TRBV5-6|NA
TGTGCCAGCAGCCAATTACAGGGAACCTACGAGCAGTACTTC
CASSQLQGTYEQYF
>NA|TRBJ1-2|TRBV6-1|NA
TGTGCCAGCACCCCAGCCGACACATCTAACTATGGCTACACCTTC
CASTPADTSNYGYTF
>NA|TRBJ2-3|TRBV6-6|NA
TGTGCCAGCAGTTTAGACAGGGACTTAGATACGCAGTATTTT
CASSLDRDLDTQYF
>NA|TRBJ2-3|TRBV7-3|NA
TGTGCCAGCAGCATGACAGTGGCAAGCACAGATACGCAGTATTTT
CASSMTVASTDTQYF
>TRBD1|TRBJ2-3|TRBV6-1|NA
TGTGCCAGCAGTGGCGAACAGGGGATGAGAAATACGCAGTATTTT
CASSGEQGMRNTQYF
>NA|TRBJ2-7|TRBV9|few
TGTGCCAGCAGCTCAGGGCTTGACTACGAGCAGTACTTC
CASSSGLDYEQYF
>NA|TRBJ1-2|TRBV2|NA
TGTGCCAGTAAACAGGGTACGATTAACTATGGCTACACCTTC
CASKQGTINYGYTF
>NA|TRBJ1-2|TRBV5-1|NA
TGCGCCAGCAGTGCCCAGAGGGGGGGGGATTATGGCTACACCTTC
CASSAQRGGDYGYTF
>TRBD1|TRBJ2-1|TRBV4-1|NA
TGCGCCAGCAGCCTTCAGGGACAGGGTAACGGTGAGCAGTTCTTC
CASSLQGQGNGEQFF
>NA|TRBJ1-2|TRBV30|NA
TGTGCCTGGGTGGGGGGGGCAGGCTACACCTTC
CAWVGGAGYTF
>TRBD2|TRBJ2-7|TRBV6-1|NA
TGTGCCAGCAGTGAAGTTCTAAGCGGGGGGGACTACGAGCAGTACTTC
CASSEVLSGGDYEQYF
>NA|TRBJ1-5|TRBV19|NA
TGTGCCAGTACCCCCGGACAGAGCAATCAGCCCCAGCATTTT
CASTPGQSNQPQHF
>TRBD1|TRBJ1-4|TRBV15|NA
TGTGCCACCAGAGAGACAGGGATCTGGGCTAATGAAAAACTGTTTTTT
CATRETGIWANEKLFF